The sequence of this T cell receptor beta chain was determined in a study of read filtering for tumor transcriptome and immune sequencing. For the study at large: Among patients, approximately 17 were male and some 15 female, aged about 45 to 85 (mean approximately 60). 8 patients were R-ISS I, some 16 were R-ISS II, six or seven were R-ISS III. Whole-study findings and limits: Dropping single-read clonotypes raised IR-seq and RNA-seq shared-clonotype correlation.

The V gene end was trimmed by 8 bases and the J gene end by 8 bases; junction bases not matched to a gene: 10. Germline V gene lookup returns CDR1 LNHDA and CDR2 SQIVND (reference sequence). The CDR3 contains 16 residues. Molecular barcoded adaptors covering alpha/delta and beta/gamma chains were used on 400 ng RNA. TCRdb redid the calling of the reads with MiXCR, one entry per CDR3 protein. The profile shows 65,000 or so distinct CDR3 sequences, approximately 19% of them singletons. This clonotype is termed medium-sized. Its target is unknown. Sequenced: a population of CD138-negative cells sorted from bone marrow. This clonotype originated in a donor aged 40 or over with multiple myeloma. V is TRBV19 and J is TRBJ2-1; 15 bases match TRBD2. This CDR3 reads CASQRTSGRALDEQFF. The CDR3 nucleotides are TGTGCCAGTCAGAGGACTAGCGGGAGGGCCCTCGATGAGCAGTTCTTC.